This T cell receptor beta chain came from a study of cytomegalovirus exposure and HLA in healthy donors. Clones were read by immunoSEQ multiplex PCR, and TCRdb kept only the in-frame ones, dropping some. Here the sample spans 200,000 or so clones, 87% being singletons. Turning to this clone: Its cognate antigen is unknown.

Trimming cost V 0 bases and J 8 bases; bases outside gene matches: 7. This CDR3 spans 15 amino acids. Germline lookup yields CDR1 SGHNT and CDR2 YYREEE (reference sequence). Whole-study findings and limits: Accounts indicate the classifier identified cytomegalovirus status with strong specificity and sensitivity. The study flagged about 150 TCR beta chains as cytomegalovirus-associated.

This TCR came from a woman between 18 and 29 years old in good health and CMV-seropositive. J is TRBJ2-2 and V is TRBV5-4; the match to TRBD2 covers 7 bases. Input material: PBMCs. CDR3 loop: CASSLVAGETGELFF. CDR3 coding DNA: TGTGCCAGCAGCTTGGTGGCGGGAGAGACTGGGGAGCTGTTTTTT.